A single sample is the source of the 29 T cell receptor beta chains below, sequenced in a study of T-cell memory formation after mild COVID-19. TCRdb processed the 5' RACE reads anew with MiXCR; each CDR3 protein has one entry. The repertoire includes 200,000 to 300,000 distinct CDR3 sequences, 16% of them detected once, and roughly a fifth sits in the top ten. Sequenced: PBMCs or a T cell subset sorted from them (not recorded which). The receptors were sampled from a man between 18 and 29 years old who had mild COVID-19 (a few samples of this study predate the infection). Cell type and time point are not known.

The sample holds a few counts of this clonotype. CDR3 sequence: CASSEASGGPKVTQYF. The CDR3 DNA reads TGTGCCAGCAGTGAAGCTAGCGGGGGCCCCAAGGTGACCCAGTACTTC. The chain recombines TRBV2 with TRBJ2-5; TRBD2 matches 9 bases. Trimming cost V 0 bases and J 7 bases; bases outside gene matches: 9. The CDR3 contains 16 residues. The germline V gene encodes CDR1 SNHLY and CDR2 FYNNEI.

This clonotype was observed a handful of times. J is TRBJ2-7 and V is TRBV28, with D perhaps TRBD1 (6 bases). CDR3 length equals 15 residues. The V and J ends lost 4 bases and 6 bases respectively, with 19 bases between them. From germline, CDR1 is MDHEN and CDR2 SYDVKM. CDR3 sequence (DNA): TGTGCCAGCAGTTCCCTGACTGACAGGCTCCCCGAGCAGTACGTC. It codes for CASSSLTDRLPEQYV.

This clonotype was counted many times. The rearrangement uses TRBV5-5 and TRBJ2-5; 7 bases agree with TRBD1. The germline V gene has CDR1 SGHKS and CDR2 YYEKEE (reference sequence). V was pared by 1 base and J by 2 bases, with 2 bases of the junction left unmatched. The CDR3 has 14 residues. This CDR3 is CASSLMGQQETQYF. As DNA, the CDR3 is TGTGCCAGCAGCTTGATGGGACAGCAAGAGACCCAGTACTTC.

This clonotype was seen many times. This chain connects TRBV27 to TRBJ2-4; D is unclear. The V end lost 6 bases, the J end lost 6 bases, and 15 bases lay between the germline ends. Germline V gene lookup returns CDR1 MNHEY and CDR2 SMNVEV (reference sequence). The CDR3 runs to 14 residues. The CDR3: CASSYGPTPNIQYF. The CDR3 nucleotides are TGTGCCAGCAGCTACGGACCGACGCCAAACATTCAGTACTTC.

CDR3 loop: CASSEAGTGPTYEQYF. The CDR3 coding sequence is TGTGCCAGCAGTGAGGCCGGGACAGGGCCAACCTACGAGCAGTACTTC. The J gene is TRBJ2-7, the V gene TRBV12-3 or TRBV12-4; 9 bases map to TRBD1. The CDR3 covers 16 residues. V lost 5 bases and J lost 2; bases outside the gene matches: 10.

The V and J genes are TRBV28 and TRBJ2-7, with a possible D match to TRBD2 (6 bases). V was trimmed by 3 bases and J by 6 bases, leaving 9 bases between them. From germline, CDR1 is MDHEN and CDR2 SYDVKM. The CDR3 has 12 amino acids. CDR3 nucleotide sequence: TGTGCCAGCAGTTTGGGGGGTACCGAGCAGTACGTC. This encodes CASSLGGTEQYV.

At least ten counts were recorded for this clonotype. J is TRBJ2-1 and V is TRBV30; TRBD2 might be the D (5 bases). The V gene's germline CDR1 is GTSNPN and CDR2 SVGIG (reference sequence). The CDR3 has 14 amino acids. V lost 2 bases and J 0 bases, leaving 8 bases between the germline ends. The CDR3 sequence: CAWSIGSSYNEQFF. For the CDR3, the DNA is TGTGCCTGGAGTATAGGGAGCTCCTACAATGAGCAGTTCTTC.

The chain has TRBV27 and TRBJ2-1; TRBD1 aligns across 9 bases. CDR3 length: 16 amino acids. The ends lost 2 bases at V and 2 bases at J; junction bases unmatched: 4. Per germline, CDR1 MNHEY and CDR2 SMNVEV (reference sequence). The CDR3 bases are TGTGCCAGCAGTTTAGCGGGACAGGGCCCCTACAATGAGCAGTTCTTC. Encoded protein: CASSLAGQGPYNEQFF.

This clonotype was seen at least ten times. The J gene is TRBJ2-7, the V gene TRBV6-5; D unclear. Germline V gives CDR1 MNHEY, CDR2 SVGAGI. The CDR3 is 15 amino acids. V lost 0 bases to trimming and J lost 3 bases, with 12 bases between them. CDR3 coding DNA: TGTGCCAGCAGTTACTCGAGTGGCGGAAGCTACGAGCAGTACGTC. Translation gives CASSYSSGGSYEQYV.

CDR3 sequence: CASRRGQHSNSPLHF. The CDR3 DNA follows: TGTGCCAGTAGGAGAGGACAGCACTCTAATTCACCCCTCCACTTT. This chain joins TRBV19 and TRBJ1-6, with D possibly being TRBD1 (6 bases). Per germline, CDR1 LNHDA and CDR2 SQIVND (reference sequence). The CDR3 has 15 amino acids. V was pared by 6 bases and J by 6 bases, with 15 bases between.

CDR3 in DNA: TGTGCCAGCAGTTTCCCGGGAGTTGGAACCGGGGAGCTGTTTTTT. Translated: CASSFPGVGTGELFF. The chain combines TRBV12-3 or TRBV12-4 with TRBJ2-2; possible D gene TRBD2, 6 bases. Deletions cut 3 bases from V and 5 bases from J, with 13 bases between. The CDR3 runs 15 residues.

The table lists this clonotype with a few counts. The chain links TRBV5-1 to TRBJ2-1; 8 positions agree with TRBD1. V trimming: 1 base; J trimming: 8 bases; junction bases outside the gene matches: 8. CDR3 length: 15 residues. The germline gives CDR1 SGHRS, CDR2 YFSETQ. The CDR3 loop reads CASSLRSGGAYEQFF. The CDR3 coding sequence is TGCGCCAGCAGCTTGCGCTCAGGGGGCGCGTATGAGCAGTTCTTC. Full variable domain (missing parts from reference TRBV5-1 and TRBJ2-1): KAGVTQTPRYLIKTRGQQVTLSCSPISGHRSVSWYQQTPGQGLQFLFEYFSETQRNKGNFPGRFSGRQFSNSRSEMNVSTLELGDSALYLCASSLRSGGAYEQFFGPGTRLTVL.

This clonotype was found many times. The chain has TRBV6-2 or TRBV6-3 and TRBJ2-2; no clear D gene. In germline, CDR1 is MNHEY, CDR2 SVGEGT. This CDR3 has 15 amino acids. V lost 7 bases and J lost 0, with 12 bases in between. In nucleotides, the CDR3 is TGTGCCAGCACGGACGCCCTGCCGAACACCGGGGAGCTGTTTTTT. Protein sequence: CASTDALPNTGELFF.

This clonotype was found a few times. This chain connects TRBV20-1 to TRBJ1-4; D remains ambiguous. Trimming shortened V by 0 bases and J by 5 bases, and 10 bases separated the two germline ends. This CDR3 is 14 amino acids long. Germline CDR1 and CDR2: DFQATT and SNEGSKA (reference sequence). CDR3 region: CSAREGQANEKLFF. The CDR3, as DNA: TGCAGTGCTAGAGAAGGGCAAGCGAATGAAAAACTGTTTTTT.

The chain uses TRBV24-1 and TRBJ2-5; the match to TRBD1 covers 7 bases. The germline CDR1 and CDR2 sequences are KGHDR and SFDVKD. This CDR3 has 12 amino acids. J gave up 5 bases and V 5 bases, and 1 base lay outside the gene matches. The CDR3 spells CATSARGETQYF. The CDR3 DNA reads TGTGCCACCAGTGCCAGGGGGGAGACCCAGTACTTC.

The chain has TRBV12-3 or TRBV12-4 and TRBJ2-3, with TRBD2 as a possible D gene (6 bases). This CDR3 is built from 16 residues. Trimming cost V 4 bases and J 4 bases, with 18 bases left between them. In nucleotides, the CDR3 is TGTGCCAGCAGTTCCCTAGGGACTTACCTCGCAGATACGCAGTATTTT. Translated, it gives CASSSLGTYLADTQYF.

The rearrangement uses TRBV6-5 and TRBJ2-3; D gene unclear. Germline loops: CDR1 MNHEY, CDR2 SVGAGI. The length of the CDR3 is 13 residues. The V gene lost 2 bases and the J gene lost 2 bases, with 5 bases spanning the gap. CDR3 sequence reads: CASSYGDTDTQYF. The DNA of the CDR3 is TGTGCCAGCAGTTACGGGGACACAGATACGCAGTATTTT.

V usage is TRBV4-1 and J usage is TRBJ2-1; D possibly uses TRBD1 or TRBD2 (6 bases each). The CDR3 has 13 residues. Germline CDR1 reads MGHRA; CDR2 reads YSYEKL. The V gene lost 5 bases and the J gene lost 8 bases, with 13 bases spanning the gap. The DNA of the CDR3 is TGCGCCAGCAGCTGGGGGGCCTGGGATGAGCAGTTCTTC. Amino acids: CASSWGAWDEQFF.

The chain has TRBV7-9 and TRBJ1-6; the D is unclear. The CDR3 totals 14 residues. The germline V and J ends were trimmed by 3 bases and 10 bases, with 13 bases remaining between them. From germline, CDR1 is SEHNR and CDR2 FQNEAQ (reference sequence). The CDR3: CASSFNSFSSPLHF. CDR3 bases: TGTGCCAGCAGCTTTAACAGTTTCAGCTCACCCCTCCACTTT.

V usage is TRBV6-2 or TRBV6-3 and J usage is TRBJ2-1, with TRBD1 matching over 9 bases. The V and J ends lost 6 bases and 3 bases, in that order; junction bases with no gene match: 9. CDR1 is MNHEY and CDR2 is SVGEGT in the germline V gene. The CDR3 has 16 residues. The CDR3: CASSPDRGYHYNEQFF. The CDR3 bases are TGTGCCAGCAGCCCCGACAGGGGGTATCACTACAATGAGCAGTTCTTC.

This clonotype was seen a few times. The V gene is TRBV11-1, the J gene TRBJ2-7; 10 bases are shared with TRBD2. The germline V gene encodes CDR1 SGHAT and CDR2 FQDESV (reference sequence). CDR3 size: 15 residues. With V trimmed by 5 bases and J by 2 bases, 6 bases remained unmatched. CDR3 bases: TGTGCCAGCAGCCGAAGGACTAGCGGCGCCTACGAGCAGTACTTC. Translating gives CASSRRTSGAYEQYF.

This clonotype has only a few counts. This sequence joins TRBV30 and TRBJ1-5; D unclear. With 2 bases removed from V and 1 base from J, the gap between germline ends came to 3 bases. The CDR3 covers 12 residues. Germline V gives CDR1 GTSNPN, CDR2 SVGIG (reference sequence). CDR3 region: CAWSSSNQPQHF. The DNA of the CDR3 is TGTGCCTGGAGTTCGAGCAATCAGCCCCAGCATTTT. Full variable domain (missing parts from reference TRBV30 and TRBJ1-5): SQTIHQWPATLVQPVGSPLSLECTVEGTSNPNLYWYRQAAGRGLQLLFYSVGIGQISSEVPQNLSASRPQDRQFILSSKKLLLSDSGFYLCAWSSSNQPQHFGDGTRLSIL.

There are a few counts of this clonotype. The chain couples TRBV9 to TRBJ1-1; D is unclear. Trimming stripped 2 bases from V and 4 bases from J, with 9 bases between. Per germline, CDR1 SGDLS and CDR2 YYNGEE. This CDR3 has 13 amino acids. The CDR3 spells CASSVGVSTEAFF. CDR3 DNA sequence: TGTGCCAGCAGCGTTGGCGTATCCACTGAAGCTTTCTTT.

Only a few counts were recorded for this clonotype. This chain uses TRBV5-1 with TRBJ2-7; 7 bases align to TRBD1. The V gene's germline CDR1 is SGHRS and CDR2 YFSETQ. V lost 2 bases to trimming and J lost 3 bases; unmatched junction nucleotides: 5. The CDR3 runs to 14 residues. CDR3 sequence (DNA): TGCGCCAGCAGCTTCAGACAGGGTGACTACGAGCAGTACTTC. It specifies CASSFRQGDYEQYF.

This clonotype was detected only a few times. The chain recombines TRBV28 with TRBJ1-4, with D uncertain. With 6 bases removed from V and 10 bases from J, the gap between germline ends came to 12 bases. The germline V gene has CDR1 MDHEN and CDR2 SYDVKM. CDR3 length: 12 residues. The CDR3 spells CASRPTPGKLFF. In DNA form, the CDR3 reads TGTGCCAGCAGACCAACACCCGGAAAACTGTTTTTT.

The chain employs TRBV6-2 or TRBV6-3 and TRBJ1-3; D is unresolved. CDR1 is MNHEY, CDR2 SVGEGT, per germline. The ends were cut back, 6 bases at V and 0 bases at J, with 15 bases in the middle. CDR3 size: 16 residues. The CDR3 DNA reads TGTGCCAGCAGGGCACAGCGCCGAAGCTCTGGAAACACCATATATTTT. Protein product: CASRAQRRSSGNTIYF.

V gene TRBV7-3 combines with J gene TRBJ1-5; D gene uncertain. The CDR3 extends over 13 amino acids. Trimming shortened V by 5 bases and J by 7 bases, and 12 bases separated the two germline ends. Germline CDR1 is SGHTA and CDR2 is FQGTGA. CDR3 amino acids: CASSPGLGQPQHF. CDR3 coding DNA: TGTGCCAGCAGCCCTGGACTCGGGCAGCCCCAGCATTTT. The whole variable domain, filled in from reference TRBV7-3 and TRBJ1-5, reads GAGVSQTPSNKVTEKGKYVELRCDPISGHTALYWYRQSLGQGPEFLIYFQGTGAADDSGLPNDRFFAVRPEGSVSTLKIQRTERGDSAVYLCASSPGLGQPQHFGDGTRLSIL.

The chain links TRBV20-1 to TRBJ1-2, with 11 bases lining up with TRBD1. V lost 6 bases, J lost 7 bases, and 4 bases stayed unmatched. The CDR3 contains 12 residues. Germline V gene sequence: CDR1 DFQATT, CDR2 SNEGSKA (reference sequence). CDR3 sequence reads: CSARTGGSGYTF. As DNA, the CDR3 is TGCAGTGCACGGACAGGGGGCTCTGGCTACACCTTC.

In its sample, this clonotype was seen a few times. The rearrangement uses TRBV12-3 or TRBV12-4 and TRBJ1-1; D gene ambiguous. This CDR3 contains 11 residues. The V end was cut by 3 bases, the J end by 7 bases, with 6 bases between. CDR3 sequence (DNA): TGTGCCAGCAGTTTTCGGGGTGAAGCTTTCTTT. Amino acid sequence: CASSFRGEAFF.